This TCR beta chain derives from a study of naive and memory T cell subsets. This clonotype showed up many times. Four PCR rounds used nested alpha and beta constant region primers plus the SP2 primer. Reverse transcription of blood and skin TCR RNA was primed at alpha and beta constant regions. TCRdb reanalysed the 5' RACE reads using MiXCR and keeps one entry per CDR3 protein. The sample lists 50,000 to 65,000 distinct CDR3 sequences, under 10% occurring once. TCR cDNA received a 3' ligated oligonucleotide that carried a UMI. Cells were not sorted; total RNA input targeted roughly 1 to 1000 ng. Germline V gene lookup returns CDR1 SGHRS and CDR2 YFSETQ. CDR3 length: 15 residues. Unmatched junction bases numbered 9, after V lost 3 bases and J lost 6 bases.

The chain has TRBV5-1 and TRBJ1-5, with 7 nucleotides matching TRBD1. The sequence was obtained from a female donor in good health. The CDR3 DNA is TGCGCCAGCAGCTATGGAGAGGGGGCTGGTCAGCCCCAGCATTTT. This sequence encodes CASSYGEGAGQPQHF.